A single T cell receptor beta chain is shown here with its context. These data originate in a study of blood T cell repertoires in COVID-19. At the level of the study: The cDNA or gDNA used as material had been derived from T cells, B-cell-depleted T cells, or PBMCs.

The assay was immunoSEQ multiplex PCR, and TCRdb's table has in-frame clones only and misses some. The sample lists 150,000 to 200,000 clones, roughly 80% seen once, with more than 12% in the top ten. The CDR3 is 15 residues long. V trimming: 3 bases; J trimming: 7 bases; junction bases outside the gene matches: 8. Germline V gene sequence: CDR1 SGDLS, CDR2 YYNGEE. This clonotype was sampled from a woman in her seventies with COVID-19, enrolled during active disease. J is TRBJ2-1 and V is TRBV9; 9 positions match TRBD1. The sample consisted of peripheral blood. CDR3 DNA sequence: TGTGCCAGCAGCGCGGGACAGGGATTACGGAATGAGCAGTTCTTC. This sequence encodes CASSAGQGLRNEQFF. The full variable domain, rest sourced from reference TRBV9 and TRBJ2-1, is DSGVTQTPKHLITATGQRVTLRCSPRSGDLSVYWYQQSLDQGLQFLIQYYNGEERAKGNILERFSAQQFPDLHSELNLSSLELGDSALYFCASSAGQGLRNEQFFGPGTRLTVL.